The source of this TCR beta chain is a study of T cell responses to AZD1222 COVID-19 vaccine. TCRdb keeps only in-frame clones here, not all; method: immunoSEQ multiplex PCR. The table records roughly 170,000 clones, about 85% of them present only once. Trimming left V 6 bases short and J 1 base short, with 12 bases between. The germline gives CDR1 MDHEN, CDR2 SYDVKM. CDR3 length: 14 amino acids. Sample: peripheral blood, taken on day 0 of AZD1222 vaccination. V is TRBV28 and J is TRBJ1-2; D uncertain. This TCR derives from an adult in good health. In DNA form, the CDR3 reads TGTGCCAGCAGCCTCGGCGGCCATAACTATGGCTACACCTTC. This gives the protein CASSLGGHNYGYTF.